A single sample is the source of the 3 T cell receptor beta chains below, sequenced in a study of blood T cell repertoires in COVID-19 (TCRdb year 2020). Receptor amplification or capture employed the immunoSEQ multiplex PCR assay. TCRdb provides this immuneACCESS table in a form limited to in-frame rearrangements. Some clones are lacking; in checked studies, under half of them reflect an unresolved V gene, and why the rest are absent is not known. The sample table shows some 250,000 clones, and around 88% are seen once. The ten biggest clones cover approximately 13% of the sample. Sequencing was done on a sample of peripheral blood. Receptors originate from a man older than 75 with acute or convalescent COVID-19.

The rearrangement uses TRBV6-2 or TRBV6-3 and TRBJ2-5; D is possibly TRBD2 (7 bases). The CDR3 covers 16 residues. Germline V gene data show CDR1 as MNHEY and CDR2 as SVGEGT. Between the trimmed V and J ends, which lost 5 bases and 1 base, there was a span of 17 bases. As DNA, the CDR3 is TGTGCCAGCAGTCGCCTCGGGCGGGGGCTCCAAGAGACCCAGTACTTC. Translated: CASSRLGRGLQETQYF.

The rearrangement links TRBV7-2 to TRBJ2-5; unclear D gene. The CDR3 sequence is 13 residues long. Looked up from germline, CDR1 is SGHTA and CDR2 is FQGNSA. Between the trimmed V and J ends, which lost 1 base and 2 bases, there was a span of 5 bases. The CDR3 sequence: CASSLGRQETQYF. Here the CDR3 DNA reads TGTGCCAGCAGCTTAGGCAGGCAAGAGACCCAGTACTTC.

V gene TRBV5-8 combines with J gene TRBJ2-1, with a tentative D call TRBD1 (5 bases). The CDR3 consists of 15 residues. V dropped 2 bases and J dropped 0 bases, with 9 bases sitting between them. The germline V gene encodes CDR1 SGHTS and CDR2 YDEGEE. The CDR3 DNA reads as TGTGCCAGCAGCTTTAGCCAGGGCTCCTACAATGAGCAGTTCTTC. This gives the protein CASSFSQGSYNEQFF.